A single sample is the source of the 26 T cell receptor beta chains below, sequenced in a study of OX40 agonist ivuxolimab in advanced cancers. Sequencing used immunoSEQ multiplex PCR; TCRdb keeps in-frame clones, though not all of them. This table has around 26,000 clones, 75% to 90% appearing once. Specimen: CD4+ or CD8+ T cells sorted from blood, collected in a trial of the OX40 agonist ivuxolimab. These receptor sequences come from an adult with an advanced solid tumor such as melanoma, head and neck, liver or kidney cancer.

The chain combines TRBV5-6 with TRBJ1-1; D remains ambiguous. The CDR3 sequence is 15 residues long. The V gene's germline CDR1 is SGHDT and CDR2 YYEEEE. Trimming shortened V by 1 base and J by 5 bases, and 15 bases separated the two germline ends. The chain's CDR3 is CASSLMRDWKTEAFF. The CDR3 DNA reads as TGTGCCAGCAGCTTGATGAGGGATTGGAAAACTGAAGCTTTCTTT.

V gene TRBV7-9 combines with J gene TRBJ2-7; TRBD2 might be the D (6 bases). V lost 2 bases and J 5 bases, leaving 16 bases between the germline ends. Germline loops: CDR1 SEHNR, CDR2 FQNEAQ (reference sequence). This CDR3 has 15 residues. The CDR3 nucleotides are TGTGCCAGCAGCTTATTCGGGGGAGTAGCTGACGAGCAGTACTTC. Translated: CASSLFGGVADEQYF.

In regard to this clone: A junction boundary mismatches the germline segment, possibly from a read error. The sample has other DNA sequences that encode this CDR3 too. DNA for the CDR3: TGCGCCAGCAGGTTGGGGAACACTGAAGCTTTCTTT. It codes for CASRLGNTEAFF. The chain links TRBV5-1 to TRBJ1-1; no clear D. The CDR3 length is 12 residues. CDR1 and CDR2 (germline): SGHRS, YFSETQ.

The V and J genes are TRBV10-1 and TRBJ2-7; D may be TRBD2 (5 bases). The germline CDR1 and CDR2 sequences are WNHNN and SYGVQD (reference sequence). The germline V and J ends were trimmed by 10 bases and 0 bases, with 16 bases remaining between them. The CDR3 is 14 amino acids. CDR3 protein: CATSRDLNSYEQYF. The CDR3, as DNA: TGCGCCACCTCACGGGATCTCAACTCCTACGAGCAGTACTTC.

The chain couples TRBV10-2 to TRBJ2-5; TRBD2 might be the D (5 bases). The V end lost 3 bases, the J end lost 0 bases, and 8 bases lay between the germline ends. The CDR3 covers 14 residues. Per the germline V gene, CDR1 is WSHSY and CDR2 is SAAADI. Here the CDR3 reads CASSDTGYQETQYF. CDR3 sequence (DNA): TGCGCCAGCAGTGATACGGGATACCAAGAGACCCAGTACTTC.

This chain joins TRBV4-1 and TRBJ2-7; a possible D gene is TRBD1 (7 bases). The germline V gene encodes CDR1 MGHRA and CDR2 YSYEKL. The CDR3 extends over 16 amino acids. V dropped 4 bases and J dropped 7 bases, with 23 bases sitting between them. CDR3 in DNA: TGCGCCAGCAGCCTTGCTACAGGGGACCAGAGCGGGGAGCAGTACTTC. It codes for CASSLATGDQSGEQYF.

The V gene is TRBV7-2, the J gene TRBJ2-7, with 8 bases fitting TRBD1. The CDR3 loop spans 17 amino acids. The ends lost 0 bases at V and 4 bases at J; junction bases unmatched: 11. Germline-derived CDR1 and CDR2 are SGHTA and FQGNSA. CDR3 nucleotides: TGTGCCAGCAGCTTAGCCCGGACAGGGTACACGATTTACGAGCAGTACTTC. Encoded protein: CASSLARTGYTIYEQYF. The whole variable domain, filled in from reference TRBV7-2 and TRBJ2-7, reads GAGVSQSPSNKVTEKGKDVELRCDPISGHTALYWYRQSLGQGLEFLIYFQGNSAPDKSGLPSDRFSAERTGGSVSTLTIQRTQQEDSAVYLCASSLARTGYTIYEQYFGPGTRLTVT.

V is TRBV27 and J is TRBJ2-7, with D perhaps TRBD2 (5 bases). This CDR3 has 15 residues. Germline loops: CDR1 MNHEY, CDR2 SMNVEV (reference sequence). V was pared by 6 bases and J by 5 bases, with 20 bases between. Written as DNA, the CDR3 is TGTGCCAGCAGCCCATTAGCGACCGAAATCAACGAGCAGTACTTC. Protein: CASSPLATEINEQYF.

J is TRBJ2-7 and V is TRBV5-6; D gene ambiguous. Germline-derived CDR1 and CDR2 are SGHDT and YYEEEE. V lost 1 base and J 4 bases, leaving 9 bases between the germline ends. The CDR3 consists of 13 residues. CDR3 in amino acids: CASSLRRFYEQYF. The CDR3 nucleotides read TGTGCCAGCAGCTTGCGTCGGTTTTACGAGCAGTACTTC.

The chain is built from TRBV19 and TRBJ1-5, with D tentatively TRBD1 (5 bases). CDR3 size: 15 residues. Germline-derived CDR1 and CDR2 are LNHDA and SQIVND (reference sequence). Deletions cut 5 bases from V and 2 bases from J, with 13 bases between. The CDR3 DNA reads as TGTGCCAGTAGTTCCAGCAGGGCCGGCAATCAGCCCCAGCATTTT. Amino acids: CASSSSRAGNQPQHF.

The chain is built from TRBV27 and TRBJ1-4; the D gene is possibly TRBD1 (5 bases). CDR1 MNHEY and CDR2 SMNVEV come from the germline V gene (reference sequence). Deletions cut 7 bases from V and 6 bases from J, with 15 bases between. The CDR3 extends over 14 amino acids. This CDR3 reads CASKLWQGDEKLFF. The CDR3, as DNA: TGTGCCAGCAAATTGTGGCAGGGTGATGAAAAACTGTTTTTT.

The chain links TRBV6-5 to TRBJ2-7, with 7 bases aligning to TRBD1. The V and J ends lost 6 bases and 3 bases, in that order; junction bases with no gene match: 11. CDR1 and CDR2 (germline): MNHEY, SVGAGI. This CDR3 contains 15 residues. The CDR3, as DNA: TGTGCCAGCAGCCTAGCCCGGGACAGATTCTACGAGCAGTACTTC. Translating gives CASSLARDRFYEQYF.

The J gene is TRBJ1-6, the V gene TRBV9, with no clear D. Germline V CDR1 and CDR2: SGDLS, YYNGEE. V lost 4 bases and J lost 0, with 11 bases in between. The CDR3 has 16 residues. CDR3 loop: CASSTEKSSYNSPLHF. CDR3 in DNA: TGTGCCAGCAGCACCGAGAAGAGCTCCTATAATTCACCCCTCCACTTT.

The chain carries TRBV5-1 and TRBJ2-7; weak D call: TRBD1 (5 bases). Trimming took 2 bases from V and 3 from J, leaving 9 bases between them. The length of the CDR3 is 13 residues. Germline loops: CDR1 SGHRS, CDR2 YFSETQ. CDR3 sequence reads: CASSLDSLYEQYF. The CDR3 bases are TGCGCCAGCAGCTTAGACAGCCTCTACGAGCAGTACTTC.

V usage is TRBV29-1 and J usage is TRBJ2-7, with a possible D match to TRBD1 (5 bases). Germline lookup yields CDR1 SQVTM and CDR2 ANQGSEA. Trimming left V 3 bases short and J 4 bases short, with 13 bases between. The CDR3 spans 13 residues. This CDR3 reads CSVEGQTAYEQYF. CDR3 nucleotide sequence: TGCAGCGTTGAGGGGCAGACAGCGTACGAGCAGTACTTC.

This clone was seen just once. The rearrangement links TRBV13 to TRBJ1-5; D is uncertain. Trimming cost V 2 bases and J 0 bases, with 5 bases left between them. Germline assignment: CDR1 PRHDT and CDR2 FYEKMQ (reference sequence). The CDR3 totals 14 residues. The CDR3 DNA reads TGTGCCAGCAGCTTACATAATAGCAATCAGCCCCAGCATTTT. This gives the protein CASSLHNSNQPQHF.

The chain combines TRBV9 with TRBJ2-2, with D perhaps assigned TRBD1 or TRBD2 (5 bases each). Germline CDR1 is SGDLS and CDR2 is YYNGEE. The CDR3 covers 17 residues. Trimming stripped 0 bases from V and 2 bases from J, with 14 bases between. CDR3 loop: CASSVASGQINTGELFF. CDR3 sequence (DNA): TGTGCCAGCAGCGTAGCCAGCGGACAAATCAACACCGGGGAGCTGTTTTTT.

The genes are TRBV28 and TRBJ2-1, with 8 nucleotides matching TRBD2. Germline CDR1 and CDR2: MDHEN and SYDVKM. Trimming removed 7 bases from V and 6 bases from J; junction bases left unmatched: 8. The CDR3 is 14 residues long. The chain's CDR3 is CASTLWGTSNEQFF. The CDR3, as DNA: TGTGCCAGCACTCTCTGGGGGACTAGCAATGAGCAGTTCTTC.

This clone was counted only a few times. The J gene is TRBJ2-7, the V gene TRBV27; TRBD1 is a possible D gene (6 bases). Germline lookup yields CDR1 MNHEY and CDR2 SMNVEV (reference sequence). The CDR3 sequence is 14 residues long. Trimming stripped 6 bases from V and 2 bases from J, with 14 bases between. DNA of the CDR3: TGTGCCAGCAGCCTTACAGGGAATGCCTACGAGCAGTACTTC. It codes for CASSLTGNAYEQYF.

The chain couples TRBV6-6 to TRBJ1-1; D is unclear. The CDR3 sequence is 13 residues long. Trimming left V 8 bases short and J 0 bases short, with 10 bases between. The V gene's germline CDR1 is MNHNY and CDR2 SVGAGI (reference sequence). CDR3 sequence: CASGPLMNTEAFF. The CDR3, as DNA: TGTGCCAGCGGGCCCCTTATGAACACTGAAGCTTTCTTT.

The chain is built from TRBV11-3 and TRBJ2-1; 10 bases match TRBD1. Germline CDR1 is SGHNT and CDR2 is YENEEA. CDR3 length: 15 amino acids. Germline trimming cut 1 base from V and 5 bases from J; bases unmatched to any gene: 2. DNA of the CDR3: TGTGCCAGCAGCTTAGGGACAGGGGGGAACAATGAGCAGTTCTTC. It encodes CASSLGTGGNNEQFF.

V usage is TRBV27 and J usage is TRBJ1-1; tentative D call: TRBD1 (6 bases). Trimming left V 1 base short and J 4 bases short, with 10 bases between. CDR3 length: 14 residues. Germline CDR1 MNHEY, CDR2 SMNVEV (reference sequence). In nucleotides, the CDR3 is TGTGCCAGCAGTTTATACCGCAGGGGCACTGAAGCTTTCTTT. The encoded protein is CASSLYRRGTEAFF.

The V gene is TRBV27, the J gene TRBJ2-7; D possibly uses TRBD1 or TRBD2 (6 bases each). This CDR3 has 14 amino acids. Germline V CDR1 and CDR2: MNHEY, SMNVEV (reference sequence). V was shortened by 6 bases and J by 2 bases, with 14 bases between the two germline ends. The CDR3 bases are TGTGCCAGCAGGGGGGCGGGCGGGACCTACGAGCAGTACTTC. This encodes CASRGAGGTYEQYF.

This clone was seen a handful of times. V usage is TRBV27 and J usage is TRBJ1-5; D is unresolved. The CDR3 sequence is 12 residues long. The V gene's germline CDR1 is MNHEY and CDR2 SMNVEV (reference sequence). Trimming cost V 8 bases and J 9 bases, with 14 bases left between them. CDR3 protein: CASASSRGPQHF. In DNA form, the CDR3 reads TGTGCCAGCGCCTCCTCGAGAGGGCCCCAGCATTTT.

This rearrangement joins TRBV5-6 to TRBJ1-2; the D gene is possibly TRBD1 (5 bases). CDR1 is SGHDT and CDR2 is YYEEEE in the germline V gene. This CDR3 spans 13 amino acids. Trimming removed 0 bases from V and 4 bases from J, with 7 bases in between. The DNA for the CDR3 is TGTGCCAGCAGCTTGGGGGGCACCTATGGCTACACCTTC. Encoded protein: CASSLGGTYGYTF.

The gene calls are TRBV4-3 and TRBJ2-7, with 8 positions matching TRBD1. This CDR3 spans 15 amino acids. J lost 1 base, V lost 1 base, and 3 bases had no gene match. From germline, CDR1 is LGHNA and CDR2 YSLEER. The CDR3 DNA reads TGCGCCAGCAGCCAAGGACAGGGGCCATCCTACGAGCAGTACTTC. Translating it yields CASSQGQGPSYEQYF.